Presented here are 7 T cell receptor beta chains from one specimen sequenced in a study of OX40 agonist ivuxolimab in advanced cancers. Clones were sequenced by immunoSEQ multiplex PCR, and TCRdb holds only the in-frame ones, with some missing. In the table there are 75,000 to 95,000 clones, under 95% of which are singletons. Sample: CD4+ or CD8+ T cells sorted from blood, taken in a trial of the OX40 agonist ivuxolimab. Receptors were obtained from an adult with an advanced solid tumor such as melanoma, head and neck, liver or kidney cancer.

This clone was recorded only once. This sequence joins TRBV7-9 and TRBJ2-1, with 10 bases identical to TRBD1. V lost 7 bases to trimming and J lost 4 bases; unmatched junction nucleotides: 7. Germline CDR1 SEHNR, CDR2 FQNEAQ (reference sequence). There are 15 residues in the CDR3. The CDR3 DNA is TGTGCCAGCACGGGGACGGGACAGGGGTACAATGAGCAGTTCTTC. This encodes CASTGTGQGYNEQFF.

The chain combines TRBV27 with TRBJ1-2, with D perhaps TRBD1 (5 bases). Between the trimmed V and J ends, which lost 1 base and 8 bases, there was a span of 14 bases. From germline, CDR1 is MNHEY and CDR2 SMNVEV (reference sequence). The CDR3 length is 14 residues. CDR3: CASSLLPGSGGYTF. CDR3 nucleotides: TGTGCCAGCAGTTTATTACCAGGGAGTGGAGGCTACACCTTC.

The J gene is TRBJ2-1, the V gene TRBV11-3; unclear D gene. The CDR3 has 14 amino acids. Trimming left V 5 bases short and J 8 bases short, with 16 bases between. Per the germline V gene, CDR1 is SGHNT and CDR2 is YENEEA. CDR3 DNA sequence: TGTGCCAGCAGCAAACCCTTAGCCTCCCATGAGCAGTTCTTC. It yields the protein CASSKPLASHEQFF.

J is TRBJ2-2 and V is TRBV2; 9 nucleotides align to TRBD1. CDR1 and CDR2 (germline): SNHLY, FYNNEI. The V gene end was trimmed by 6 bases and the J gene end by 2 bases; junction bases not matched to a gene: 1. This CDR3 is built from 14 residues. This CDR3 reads CASRGQGNTGELFF. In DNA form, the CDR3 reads TGTGCCAGCAGGGGACAGGGTAACACCGGGGAGCTGTTTTTT.

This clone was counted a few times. The CDR3 protein is CAWSVTTGGNQPQHF. The CDR3 DNA is TGTGCCTGGAGTGTAACAACAGGGGGCAATCAGCCCCAGCATTTT. V is TRBV30 and J is TRBJ1-5; TRBD1 matches at 7 bases. The V segment lost 0 bases and the J segment 2 bases; nucleotides outside the gene matches: 4. The CDR3 loop spans 15 amino acids. The germline gives CDR1 GTSNPN, CDR2 SVGIG (reference sequence).

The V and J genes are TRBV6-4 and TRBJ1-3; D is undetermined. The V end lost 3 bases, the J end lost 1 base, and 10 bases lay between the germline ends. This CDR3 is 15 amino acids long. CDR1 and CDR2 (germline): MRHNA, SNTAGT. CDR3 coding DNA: TGTGCCAGCAGTGAAAGACTAGGGTCTGGAAACACCATATATTTT. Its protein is CASSERLGSGNTIYF.

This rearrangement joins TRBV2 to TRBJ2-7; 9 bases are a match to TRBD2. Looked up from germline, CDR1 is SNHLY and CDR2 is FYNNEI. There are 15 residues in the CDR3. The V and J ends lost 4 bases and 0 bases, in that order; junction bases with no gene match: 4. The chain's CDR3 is CASSASGGPSYEQYF. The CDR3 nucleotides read TGTGCCAGCAGTGCCAGCGGGGGGCCCTCCTACGAGCAGTACTTC.